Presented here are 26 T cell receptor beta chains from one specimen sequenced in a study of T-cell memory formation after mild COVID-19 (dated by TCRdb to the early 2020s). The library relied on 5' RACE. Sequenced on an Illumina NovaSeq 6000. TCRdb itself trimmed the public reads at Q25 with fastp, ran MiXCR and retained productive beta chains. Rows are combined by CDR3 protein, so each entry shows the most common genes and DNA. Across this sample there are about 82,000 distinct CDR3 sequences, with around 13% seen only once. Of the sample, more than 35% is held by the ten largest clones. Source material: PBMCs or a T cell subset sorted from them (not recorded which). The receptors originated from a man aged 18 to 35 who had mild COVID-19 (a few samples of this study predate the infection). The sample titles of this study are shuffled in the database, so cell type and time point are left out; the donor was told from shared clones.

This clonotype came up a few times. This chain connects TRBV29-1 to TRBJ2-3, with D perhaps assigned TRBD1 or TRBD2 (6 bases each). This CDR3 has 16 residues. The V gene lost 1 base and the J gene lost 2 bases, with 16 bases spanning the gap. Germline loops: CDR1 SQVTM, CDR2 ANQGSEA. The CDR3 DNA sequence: TGCAGCGTTGAAGGGCCCCAAGGGGGGCTCACAGATACGCAGTATTTT. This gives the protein CSVEGPQGGLTDTQYF.

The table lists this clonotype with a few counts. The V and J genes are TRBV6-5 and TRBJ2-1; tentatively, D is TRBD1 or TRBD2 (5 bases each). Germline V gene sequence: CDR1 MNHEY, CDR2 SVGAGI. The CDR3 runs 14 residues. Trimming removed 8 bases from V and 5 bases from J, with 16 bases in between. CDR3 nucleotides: TGTGCCAGCTTACCTTACGAGGGGCACAATGAGCAGTTCTTC. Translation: CASLPYEGHNEQFF.

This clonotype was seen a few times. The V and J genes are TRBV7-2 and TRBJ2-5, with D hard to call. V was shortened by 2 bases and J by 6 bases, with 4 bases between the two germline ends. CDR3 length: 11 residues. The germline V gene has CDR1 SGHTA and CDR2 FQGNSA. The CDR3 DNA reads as TGTGCCAGCAGCTTAATCCAGACCCAGTACTTC. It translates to CASSLIQTQYF.

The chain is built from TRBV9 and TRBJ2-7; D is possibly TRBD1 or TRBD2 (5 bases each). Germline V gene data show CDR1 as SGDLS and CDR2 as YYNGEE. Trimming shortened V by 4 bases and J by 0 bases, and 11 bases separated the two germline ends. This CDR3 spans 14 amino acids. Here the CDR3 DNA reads TGTGCCAGCAGCCCCGGGACGGACTCCTACGAGCAGTACGTC. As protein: CASSPGTDSYEQYV.

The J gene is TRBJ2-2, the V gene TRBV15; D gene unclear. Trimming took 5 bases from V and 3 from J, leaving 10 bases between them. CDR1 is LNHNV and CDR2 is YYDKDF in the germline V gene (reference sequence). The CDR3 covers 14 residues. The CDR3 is CATSGPADTGELFF. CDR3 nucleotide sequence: TGTGCCACCAGCGGGCCCGCGGACACCGGGGAGCTGTTTTTT.

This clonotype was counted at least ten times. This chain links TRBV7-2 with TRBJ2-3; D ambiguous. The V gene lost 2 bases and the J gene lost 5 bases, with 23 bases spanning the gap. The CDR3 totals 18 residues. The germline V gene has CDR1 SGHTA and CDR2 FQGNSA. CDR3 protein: CASSLSAWALVGRDTQYF. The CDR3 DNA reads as TGTGCCAGCAGCTTATCCGCTTGGGCGCTCGTGGGCCGAGATACGCAGTATTTT.

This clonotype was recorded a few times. The CDR3 DNA reads as TGTGCCAGCAGCTTAGGCCGGTACATAAAGGACGAGCAGTACGTC. As protein: CASSLGRYIKDEQYV. The rearrangement links TRBV7-3 to TRBJ2-7; no clear D gene. The CDR3 runs to 15 residues. Germline lookup yields CDR1 SGHTA and CDR2 FQGTGA. V dropped 2 bases and J dropped 5 bases, with 16 bases sitting between them.

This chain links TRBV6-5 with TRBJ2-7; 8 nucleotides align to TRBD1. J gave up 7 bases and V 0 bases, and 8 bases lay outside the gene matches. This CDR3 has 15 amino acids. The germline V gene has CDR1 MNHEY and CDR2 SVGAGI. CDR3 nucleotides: TGTGCCAGCAGTTACTCGGACAGGGCAGGGGGTGAGCAGTACTTC. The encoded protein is CASSYSDRAGGEQYF.

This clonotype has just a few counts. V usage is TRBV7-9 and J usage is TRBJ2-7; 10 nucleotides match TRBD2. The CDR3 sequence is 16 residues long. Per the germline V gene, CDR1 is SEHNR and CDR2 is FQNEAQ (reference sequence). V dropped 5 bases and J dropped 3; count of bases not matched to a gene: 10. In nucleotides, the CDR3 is TGTGCCAGCAGCCTTACAGCTAGCGGGGGCCTCTACGAGCAGTACTTC. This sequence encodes CASSLTASGGLYEQYF.

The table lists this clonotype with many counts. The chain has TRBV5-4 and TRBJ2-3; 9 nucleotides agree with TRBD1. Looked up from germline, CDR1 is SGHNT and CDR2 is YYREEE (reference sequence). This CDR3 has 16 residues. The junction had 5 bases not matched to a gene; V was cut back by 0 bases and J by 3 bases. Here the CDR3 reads CASSLDWDRVTDTQYF. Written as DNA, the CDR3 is TGTGCCAGCAGCTTGGATTGGGACAGGGTTACAGATACGCAGTATTTT.

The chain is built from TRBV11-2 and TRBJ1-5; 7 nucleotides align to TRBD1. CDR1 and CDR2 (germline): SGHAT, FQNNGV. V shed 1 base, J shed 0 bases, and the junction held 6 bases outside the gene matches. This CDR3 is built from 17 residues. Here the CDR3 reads CASSLGLGDSSNQPQHF. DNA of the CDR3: TGTGCCAGCAGCTTAGGTTTGGGGGACAGTAGCAATCAGCCCCAGCATTTT.

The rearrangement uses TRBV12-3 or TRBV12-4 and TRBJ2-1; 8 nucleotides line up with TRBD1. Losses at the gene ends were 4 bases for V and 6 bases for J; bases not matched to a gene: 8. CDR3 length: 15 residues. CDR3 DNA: TGTGCCAGCAGTTACACCCGCGGACAGGGCAATGAGCAGTTCTTC. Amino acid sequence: CASSYTRGQGNEQFF.

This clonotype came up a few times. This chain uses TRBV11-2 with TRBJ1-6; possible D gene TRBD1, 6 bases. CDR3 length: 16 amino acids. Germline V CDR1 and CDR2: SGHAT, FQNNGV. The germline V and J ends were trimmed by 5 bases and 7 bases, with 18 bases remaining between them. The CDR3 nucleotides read TGTGCCAGCAGCCTAGCCGGGGGCCGGAGGAATTCACCCCTCCACTTT. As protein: CASSLAGGRRNSPLHF.

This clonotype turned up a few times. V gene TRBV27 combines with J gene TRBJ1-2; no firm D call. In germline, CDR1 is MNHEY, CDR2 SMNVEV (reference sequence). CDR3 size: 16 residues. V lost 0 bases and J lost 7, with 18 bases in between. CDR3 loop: CASSLSLGGLGSGYTF. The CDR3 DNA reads TGTGCCAGCAGTTTATCCCTCGGAGGTCTGGGGAGTGGCTACACCTTC.

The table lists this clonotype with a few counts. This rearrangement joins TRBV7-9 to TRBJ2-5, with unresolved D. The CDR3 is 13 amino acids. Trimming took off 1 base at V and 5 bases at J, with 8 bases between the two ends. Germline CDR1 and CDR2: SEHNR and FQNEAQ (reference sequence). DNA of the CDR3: TGTGCCAGCAGCTTAGTAGATCCGGAGACCCAGTACTTC. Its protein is CASSLVDPETQYF.

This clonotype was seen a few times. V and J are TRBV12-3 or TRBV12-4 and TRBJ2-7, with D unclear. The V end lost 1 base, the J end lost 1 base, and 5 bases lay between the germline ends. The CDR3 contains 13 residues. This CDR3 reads CASSLGKSYEQYV. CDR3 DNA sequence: TGTGCCAGCAGTTTAGGGAAATCCTACGAGCAGTACGTC.

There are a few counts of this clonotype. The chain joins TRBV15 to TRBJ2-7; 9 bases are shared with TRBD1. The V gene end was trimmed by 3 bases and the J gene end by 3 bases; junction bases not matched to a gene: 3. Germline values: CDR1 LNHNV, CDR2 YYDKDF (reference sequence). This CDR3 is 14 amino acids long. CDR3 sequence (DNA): TGTGCCACCAGCAGGAGACAGGGGGACTACGAGCAGTACTTC. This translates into CATSRRQGDYEQYF. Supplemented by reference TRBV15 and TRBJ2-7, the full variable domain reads DAMVIQNPRYQVTQFGKPVTLSCSQTLNHNVMYWYQQKSSQAPKLLFHYYDKDFNNEADTPDNFQSRRPNTSFCFLDIRSPGLGDTAMYLCATSRRQGDYEQYFGPGTRLTVT.

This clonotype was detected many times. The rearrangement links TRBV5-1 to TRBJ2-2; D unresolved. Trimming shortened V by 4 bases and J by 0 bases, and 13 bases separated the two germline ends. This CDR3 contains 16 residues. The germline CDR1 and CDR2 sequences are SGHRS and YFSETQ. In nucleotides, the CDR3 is TGCGCCAGCAGCCCATGGGGTGATTCGAACACCGGGGAGCTGTTTTTT. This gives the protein CASSPWGDSNTGELFF.

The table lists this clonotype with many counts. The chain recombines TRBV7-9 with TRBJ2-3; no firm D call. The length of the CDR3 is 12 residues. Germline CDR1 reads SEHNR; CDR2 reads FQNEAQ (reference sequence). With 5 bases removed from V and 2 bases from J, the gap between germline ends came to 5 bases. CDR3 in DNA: TGTGCCAGCAGCAAAGACACAGATACGCAGTATTTT. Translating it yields CASSKDTDTQYF. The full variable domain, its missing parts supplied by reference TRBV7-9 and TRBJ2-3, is DTGVSQNPRHKITKRGQNVTFRCDPISEHNRLYWYRQTLGQGPEFLTYFQNEAQLEKSRLLSDRFSAERPKGSFSTLEIQRTEQGDSAMYLCASSKDTDTQYFGPGTRLTVL.

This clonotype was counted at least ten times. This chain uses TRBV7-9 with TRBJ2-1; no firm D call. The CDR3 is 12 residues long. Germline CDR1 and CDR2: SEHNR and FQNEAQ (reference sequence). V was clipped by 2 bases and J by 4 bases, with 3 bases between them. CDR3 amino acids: CASSLIYNEQFF. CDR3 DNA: TGTGCCAGCAGCTTAATTTACAATGAGCAGTTCTTC.

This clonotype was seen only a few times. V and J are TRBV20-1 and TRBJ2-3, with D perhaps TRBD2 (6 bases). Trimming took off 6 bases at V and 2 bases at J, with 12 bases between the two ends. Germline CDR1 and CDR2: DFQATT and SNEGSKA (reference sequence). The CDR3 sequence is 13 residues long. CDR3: CSAELAFTDTQYF. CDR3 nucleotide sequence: TGCAGTGCAGAACTAGCATTCACAGATACGCAGTATTTT.

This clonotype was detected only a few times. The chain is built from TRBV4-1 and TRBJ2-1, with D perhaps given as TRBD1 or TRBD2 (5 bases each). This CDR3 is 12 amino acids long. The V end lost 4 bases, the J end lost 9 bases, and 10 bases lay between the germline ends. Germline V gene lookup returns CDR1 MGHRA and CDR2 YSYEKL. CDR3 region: CASSRGTAEQFF. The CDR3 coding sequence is TGCGCCAGCAGCCGGGGGACGGCTGAGCAGTTCTTC.

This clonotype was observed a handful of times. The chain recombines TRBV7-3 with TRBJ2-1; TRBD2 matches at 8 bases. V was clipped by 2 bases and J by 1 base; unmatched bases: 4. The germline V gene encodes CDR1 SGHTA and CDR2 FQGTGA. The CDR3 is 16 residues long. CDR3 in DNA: TGTGCCAGCAGCTTATATGGGACTAGTTCCTACAATGAGCAGTTCTTC. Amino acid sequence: CASSLYGTSSYNEQFF.

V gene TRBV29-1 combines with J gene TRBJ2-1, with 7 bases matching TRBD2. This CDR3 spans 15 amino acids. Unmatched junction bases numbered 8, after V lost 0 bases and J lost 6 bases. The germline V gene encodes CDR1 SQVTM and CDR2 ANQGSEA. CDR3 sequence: CSVEDPSGAANEQFF. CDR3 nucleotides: TGCAGCGTTGAAGATCCGAGCGGGGCCGCCAATGAGCAGTTCTTC.

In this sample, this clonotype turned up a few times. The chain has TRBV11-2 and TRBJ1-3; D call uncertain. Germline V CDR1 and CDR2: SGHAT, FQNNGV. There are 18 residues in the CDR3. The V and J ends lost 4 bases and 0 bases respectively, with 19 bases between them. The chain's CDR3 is CASSSHYNGRSSGNTIYF. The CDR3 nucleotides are TGTGCCAGCAGCTCTCATTATAACGGAAGAAGCTCTGGAAACACCATATATTTT. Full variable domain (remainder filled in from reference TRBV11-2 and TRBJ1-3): EAGVAQSPRYKIIEKRQSVAFWCNPISGHATLYWYQQILGQGPKLLIQFQNNGVVDDSQLPKDRFSAERLKGVDSTLKIQPAKLEDSAVYLCASSSHYNGRSSGNTIYFGEGSWLTVV.

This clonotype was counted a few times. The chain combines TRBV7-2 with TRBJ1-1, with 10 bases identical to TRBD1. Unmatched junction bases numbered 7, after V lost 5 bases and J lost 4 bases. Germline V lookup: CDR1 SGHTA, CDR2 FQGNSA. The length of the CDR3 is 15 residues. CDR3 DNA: TGTGCCAGCAGCCCAGGGACAGGGGAGGCCACTGAAGCTTTCTTT. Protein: CASSPGTGEATEAFF.